The clone carrying this T cell receptor beta chain was recorded only once. Its specificity is unknown. V was pared by 4 bases and J by 3 bases, with 9 bases of the junction left unmatched. This CDR3 has 16 residues. From germline, CDR1 is MGHDK and CDR2 SYGVNS. Sequencing libraries made from TCR beta cDNA carried unique molecular identifiers. Roughly 500,000 cDNA molecules were obtained from about 0.98 to 11 million T cells. From the PCR reads, TCRdb called clonotypes with MiXCR, one entry per CDR3 protein. This sample has 820,000 or so distinct CDR3 sequences, with around 50% found just once. The data derive from a study of post-analysis software for immune sequencing data. Study in general: There were relapsing-remitting, secondary progressive and progressive-relapsing multiple sclerosis among the disease courses included.

Study-wide results and limits: Same-batch samples co-clustered strongly by F measure. Roughly five TRBV segments appeared more often in patients than in controls, and TRBV5-6, TRBV5-1 and TRBV20-1 were among these. Among multiple sclerosis patients, normalized Chao1 diversity was significantly below that of controls.

This rearrangement joins TRBV25-1 to TRBJ2-7, with 10 bases identical to TRBD2. The sequenced sample was blood. The origin of this receptor is a girl aged 5-17 years with multiple sclerosis. CDR3 sequence (DNA): TGTGCCAGCAGTGGTCACTCTAGCGGGAGTAACTACGAGCAGTACTTC. As protein: CASSGHSSGSNYEQYF.